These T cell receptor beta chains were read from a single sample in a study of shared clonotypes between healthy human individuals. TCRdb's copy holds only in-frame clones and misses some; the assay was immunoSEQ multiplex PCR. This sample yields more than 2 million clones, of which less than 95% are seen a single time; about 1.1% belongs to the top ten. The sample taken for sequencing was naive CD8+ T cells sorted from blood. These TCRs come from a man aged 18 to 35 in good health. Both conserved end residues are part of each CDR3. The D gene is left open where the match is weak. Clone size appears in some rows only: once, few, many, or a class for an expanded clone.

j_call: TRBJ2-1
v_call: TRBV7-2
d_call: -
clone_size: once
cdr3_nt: TGTGCCAGCAGCCCGTTAGATGAGGGGTACAATGAGCAGTTCTTC
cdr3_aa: CASSPLDEGYNEQFF

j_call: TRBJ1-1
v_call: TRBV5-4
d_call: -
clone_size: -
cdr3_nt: TGTGCCAGCAGCTATAAAGGGGCCTTGAACACTGAAGCTTTCTTT
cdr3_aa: CASSYKGALNTEAFF

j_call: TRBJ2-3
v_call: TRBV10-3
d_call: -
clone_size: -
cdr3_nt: TGTGCCATCAGTGAGTCGTTTGGCACAGATACGCAGTATTTT
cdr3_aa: CAISESFGTDTQYF

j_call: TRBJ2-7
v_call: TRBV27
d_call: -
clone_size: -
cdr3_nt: TGTGCCAGCAGTTCTTCCTACGAGCAGTACTTC
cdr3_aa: CASSSSYEQYF

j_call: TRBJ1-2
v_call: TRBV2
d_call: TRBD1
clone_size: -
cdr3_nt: TGTGCCAGCAGTTCGGAAGGACAGGACTATGGCTACACCTTC
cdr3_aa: CASSSEGQDYGYTF

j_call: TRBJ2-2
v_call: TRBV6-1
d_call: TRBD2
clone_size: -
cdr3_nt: TGTGCCAGCAGTGAGGGACTAGCGGGGGCTAACACCGGGGAGCTGTTTTTT
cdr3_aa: CASSEGLAGANTGELFF

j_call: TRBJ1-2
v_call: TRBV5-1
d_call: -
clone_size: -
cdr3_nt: TGCGCCAGCAGCTTGCAACAGAACTATGGCTACACCTTC
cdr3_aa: CASSLQQNYGYTF

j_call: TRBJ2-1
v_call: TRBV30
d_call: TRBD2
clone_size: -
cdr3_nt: TGTGCCTGGAGTGGGGCGGGAGGCGTCGAGCAGTTCTTC
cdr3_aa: CAWSGAGGVEQFF

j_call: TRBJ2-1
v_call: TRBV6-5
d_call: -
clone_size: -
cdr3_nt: TGTGCCAGCAGTCTAACAGGGGAGGGTTACAATGAGCAGTTCTTC
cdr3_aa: CASSLTGEGYNEQFF

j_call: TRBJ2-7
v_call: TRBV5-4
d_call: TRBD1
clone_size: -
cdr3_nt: TGTGCCAGCAGCTTGGGCCCCGGGACAGGGGTCGGCGAGCAGTACTTC
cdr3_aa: CASSLGPGTGVGEQYF

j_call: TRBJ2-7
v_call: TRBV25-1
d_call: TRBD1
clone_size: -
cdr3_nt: TGTGCCAGCGGGACAGGGGTCGAGCAGTACTTC
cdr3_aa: CASGTGVEQYF

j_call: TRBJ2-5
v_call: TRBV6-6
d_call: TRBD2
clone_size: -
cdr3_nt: TGTGCCAGCAGTTACCTTGGACTAGCGGAAGAGACCCAGTACTTC
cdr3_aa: CASSYLGLAEETQYF

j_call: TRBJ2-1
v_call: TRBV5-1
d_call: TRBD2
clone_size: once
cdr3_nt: TGCGCCAGCAGCTTATCCAGCGGGAGACCCAGTGAGCAGTTCTTC
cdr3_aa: CASSLSSGRPSEQFF

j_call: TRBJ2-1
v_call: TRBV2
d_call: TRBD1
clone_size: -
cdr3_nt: TGTGCCAGGTGGGACAGAGGCTCCTACAATGAGCAGTTCTTC
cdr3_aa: CARWDRGSYNEQFF

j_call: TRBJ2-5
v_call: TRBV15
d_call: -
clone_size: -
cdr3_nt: TGTGCCACCAGCAGACCAGGGGAAGAGACCCAGTACTTC
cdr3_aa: CATSRPGEETQYF

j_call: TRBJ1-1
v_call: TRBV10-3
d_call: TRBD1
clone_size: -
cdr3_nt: TGTGCCATCAGTGAACAGGGGATGGTTCAGAACACTGAAGCTTTCTTT
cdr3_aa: CAISEQGMVQNTEAFF

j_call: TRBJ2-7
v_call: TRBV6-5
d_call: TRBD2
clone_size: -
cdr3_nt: TGTGCCAGCAGGACTAGCAGTTACTCCTACGAGCAGTACTTC
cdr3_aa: CASRTSSYSYEQYF

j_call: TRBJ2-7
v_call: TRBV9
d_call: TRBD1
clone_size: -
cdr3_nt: TGTGCCAGCAGCGATAAATCCGGGACAGGGTATTCCTACGAGCAGTACTTC
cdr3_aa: CASSDKSGTGYSYEQYF

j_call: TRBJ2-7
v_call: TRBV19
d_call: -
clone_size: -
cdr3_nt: TGTGCCAGTAGCCCAACAGGGACCTTCTACGAGCAGTACTTC
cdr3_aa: CASSPTGTFYEQYF

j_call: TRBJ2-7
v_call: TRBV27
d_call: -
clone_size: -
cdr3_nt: TGTGCCAGCAGTTTTTCGGGCGGGAACTACGAGCAGTACTTC
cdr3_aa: CASSFSGGNYEQYF

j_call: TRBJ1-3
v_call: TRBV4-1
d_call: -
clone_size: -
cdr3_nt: TGCGCCAGCAGCCAGGTAGTGGGGGCCTCTGGAAACACCATATATTTT
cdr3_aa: CASSQVVGASGNTIYF

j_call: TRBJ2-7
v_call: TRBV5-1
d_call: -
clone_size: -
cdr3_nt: TGCGCCAGCACCGATGGCAGGCTGGGGGACTCCTACGAGCAGTACTTC
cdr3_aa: CASTDGRLGDSYEQYF

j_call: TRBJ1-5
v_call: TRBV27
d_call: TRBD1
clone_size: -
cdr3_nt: TGTGCCAGCAACCCAGGGGGCGGGAGCAATCAGCCCCAGCATTTT
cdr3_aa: CASNPGGGSNQPQHF

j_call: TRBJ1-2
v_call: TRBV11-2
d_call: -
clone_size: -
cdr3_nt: TGTGCCAGCAGCTTACAAGTCGTGTCCTATGGCTACACCTTC
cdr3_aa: CASSLQVVSYGYTF

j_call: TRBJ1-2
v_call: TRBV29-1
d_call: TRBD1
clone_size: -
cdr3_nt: TGCAGCGTTGGAGACAGGGCGGTAGGGTATGGCTACACCTTC
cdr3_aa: CSVGDRAVGYGYTF

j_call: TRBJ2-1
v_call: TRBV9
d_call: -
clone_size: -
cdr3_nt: TGTGCCAGCAGCCTCGGAGGGGGCGGGGACAATGAGCAGTTCTTC
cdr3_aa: CASSLGGGGDNEQFF

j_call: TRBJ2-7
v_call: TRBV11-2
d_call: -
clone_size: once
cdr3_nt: TGTGCCAGCAACTTAGGACATCTTTACGAGCAGTACTTC
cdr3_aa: CASNLGHLYEQYF

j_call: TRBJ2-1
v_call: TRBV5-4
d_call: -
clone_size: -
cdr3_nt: TGTGCCAGCAGCTTGGGAGCGGAGCTCCCTCACAATGAGCAGTTCTTC
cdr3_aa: CASSLGAELPHNEQFF

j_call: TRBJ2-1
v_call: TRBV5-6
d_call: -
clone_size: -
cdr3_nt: TGTGCCAGCAGCTTGGGAGGAGGGGGCTACAATGAGCAGTTCTTC
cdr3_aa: CASSLGGGGYNEQFF

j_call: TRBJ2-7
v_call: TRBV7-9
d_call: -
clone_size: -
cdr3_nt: TGTGCCAGCAGCTTAGCGGCAGACTATCTACGAGCGCAGTACTTC
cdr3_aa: CASSLAADYLRAQYF

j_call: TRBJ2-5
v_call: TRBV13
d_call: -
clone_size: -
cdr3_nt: TGTGCCAGCAGCTTATATGTTTCCCAAGAGACCCAGTACTTC
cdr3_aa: CASSLYVSQETQYF

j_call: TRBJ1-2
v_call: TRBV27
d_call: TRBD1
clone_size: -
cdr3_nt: TGTGCCAGCAGTAGCGCGGCAGGGGGCTATGGCTACACCTTC
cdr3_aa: CASSSAAGGYGYTF

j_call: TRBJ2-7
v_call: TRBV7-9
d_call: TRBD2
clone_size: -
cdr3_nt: TGTGCCAGCGGACTAGCGGGAGAGTTCGAGCAGTACTTC
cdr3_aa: CASGLAGEFEQYF

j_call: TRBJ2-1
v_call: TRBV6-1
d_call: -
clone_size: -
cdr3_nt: TGTGCCAGCAGTGACCGACAACCCTACAATGAGCAGTTCTTC
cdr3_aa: CASSDRQPYNEQFF

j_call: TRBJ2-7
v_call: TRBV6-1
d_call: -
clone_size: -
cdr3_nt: TGTGCCAGCAGTGTAGACCCAAAATACCTTAATGAGCAGTACTTC
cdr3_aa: CASSVDPKYLNEQYF

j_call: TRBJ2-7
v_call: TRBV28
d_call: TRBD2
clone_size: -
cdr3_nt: TGTGCCAGCAGTTTTTCGCGGGGGGGAACCTACGAGCAGTACTTC
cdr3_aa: CASSFSRGGTYEQYF

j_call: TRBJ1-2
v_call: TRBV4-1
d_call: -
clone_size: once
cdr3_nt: TGCGCCAGCAGCCAAGAAGGGAACGGGGGCTATGGCTACACCTTC
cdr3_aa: CASSQEGNGGYGYTF

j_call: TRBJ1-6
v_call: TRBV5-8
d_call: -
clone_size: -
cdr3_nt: TGTGCCAGCAGCTTGGAACCTAATAATTCACCCCTCCACTTT
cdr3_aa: CASSLEPNNSPLHF

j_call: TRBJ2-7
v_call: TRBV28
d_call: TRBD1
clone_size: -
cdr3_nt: TGTGCCAGCACCTCAGACAGGGCGAGCTCCTACGAGCAGTACTTC
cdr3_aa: CASTSDRASSYEQYF

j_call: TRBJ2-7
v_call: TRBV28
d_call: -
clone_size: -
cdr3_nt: TGTGCCAGCAGTTTAGAGGGGAGGACCTACGAGCAGTACTTC
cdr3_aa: CASSLEGRTYEQYF

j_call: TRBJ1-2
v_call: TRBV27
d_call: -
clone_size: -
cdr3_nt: TGTGCCAGCAGTTCCTCCCCGGGGTACTATGGCTACACCTTC
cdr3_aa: CASSSSPGYYGYTF

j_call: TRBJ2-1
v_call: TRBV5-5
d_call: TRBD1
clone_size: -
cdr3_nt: TGTGCCAGCAGCCCGACAGGGCAAATCCTTATCCATGAGCAGTTCTTC
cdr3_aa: CASSPTGQILIHEQFF

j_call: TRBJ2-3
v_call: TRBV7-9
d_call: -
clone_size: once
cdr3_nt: TGTGCCAGCAGCTTAGCAACGGCGGATCTCACAGATACGCAGTATTTT
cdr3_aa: CASSLATADLTDTQYF

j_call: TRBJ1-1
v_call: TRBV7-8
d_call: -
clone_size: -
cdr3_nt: TGTGCCAGCAGCTTAGACCCAGGCTCTGAAGCTTTCTTT
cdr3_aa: CASSLDPGSEAFF

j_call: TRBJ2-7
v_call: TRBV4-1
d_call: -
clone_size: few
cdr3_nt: TGCGCCAGCAGCCAAGTAGAACATTCCTCCTACGAGCAGTACTTC
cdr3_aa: CASSQVEHSSYEQYF

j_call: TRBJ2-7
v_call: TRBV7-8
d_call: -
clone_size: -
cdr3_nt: TGTGCCAGCAGCCTCTTTCTCGACGAGCAGTACTTC
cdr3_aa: CASSLFLDEQYF

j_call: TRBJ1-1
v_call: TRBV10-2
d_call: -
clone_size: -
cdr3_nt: TGCGCCAGCAGTGATCCCCGCGGGACATTGAACACTGAAGCTTTCTTT
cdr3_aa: CASSDPRGTLNTEAFF

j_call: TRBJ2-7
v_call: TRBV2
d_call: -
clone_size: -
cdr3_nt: TGTGCCAGCAGTTTATTATCCGCCTCCTACGAGCAGTACTTC
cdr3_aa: CASSLLSASYEQYF